This is a list of T cell receptor beta chains from one sample in a study of blood T cell repertoires in COVID-19. Clones were sequenced by immunoSEQ multiplex PCR, and TCRdb holds only the in-frame ones, with some missing. There are more than 95,000 clones in the sample; more than 80% occur only once, and about 27% lies in the top ten. The sequenced sample consisted of peripheral blood. The receptors originated from a man aged 55-75 years with acute or convalescent COVID-19. CDR3s include the opening cysteine and the closing phenylalanine or tryptophan.

V gene	J gene	CDR3 protein
TRBV5-1	TRBJ2-2	CASSLDRGGTGELFF
TRBV5-1	TRBJ2-2	CASSSGHSNTGELFF
TRBV6-1	TRBJ2-7	CASSERRDRDHF
TRBV27	TRBJ2-6	CASRRGLGFIPGANVLTF
TRBV6-6	TRBJ2-2	CASRRSGRINGELFF
TRBV19	TRBJ2-5	CASSISGVGETQYF
TRBV30	TRBJ2-1	CAWDGLAGEQFF
TRBV7-2	TRBJ2-5	CASSLDWQETQYF
TRBV18	TRBJ2-2	CASSPLARGGGELFF
TRBV11-3	TRBJ2-7	CASSLPLRLAEHSYEQYF
TRBV2	TRBJ1-1	CASGVFTEAFF
TRBV9	TRBJ1-3	CASSVITGNTIYF
TRBV4-1	TRBJ2-3	CASSLGGDADTQYF
TRBV5-4	TRBJ2-1	CASSSPVKSSYNEQFF
TRBV28	TRBJ2-2	CASSITGTKNTGELFF
TRBV19	TRBJ2-5	CASSIGPRQVQETQYF
TRBV6-5	TRBJ2-7	CASSHSEQYF
TRBV19	TRBJ2-2	CASSTQGADTGELFF
TRBV7-2	TRBJ2-5	CASSSDSYQETQYF
TRBV5-1	TRBJ1-6	CASSLGAGASPLHF
TRBV6-5	TRBJ2-5	CASSYSPVVETQYF
TRBV19	TRBJ1-1	CVSSLHPSANTEAFF
TRBV2	TRBJ2-5	CASSPNGGETQYF
TRBV24-1	TRBJ1-2	CATSDRGGQGAPGGYTF
TRBV2	TRBJ1-6	CASSAQGGAPLHF
TRBV29-1	TRBJ1-1	CSVGAGSGTEAFF
TRBV5-6	TRBJ2-7	CASSLVQGASYEQYF
TRBV15	TRBJ2-6	CATSRWTGGDGANVLTF
TRBV5-5	TRBJ1-2	CASSLGWDISYGYTF
TRBV7-2	TRBJ1-1	CATTALTVMTEAFF
TRBV4-1	TRBJ2-2	CASSQPGTTDTGELFF
TRBV5-1	TRBJ2-1	CASSLGTSGSLDEQFF
TRBV7-9	TRBJ1-4	CASSGTENEKLFF
TRBV19	TRBJ1-2	CASSLTANYGYTF
TRBV3-1/TRBV3-2	TRBJ1-1	CASSRGGRLNTEAFF
TRBV15	TRBJ2-5	CATSIGLAGTETQYF
TRBV13	TRBJ2-3	CASRRLAGSTDTQYF
TRBV27	TRBJ2-7	CASSDAGSSYEQYF
TRBV7-9	TRBJ1-2	CASSPGQIYGYTF
TRBV7-9	TRBJ1-1	CASSRILGAQGKGRTEAFF
TRBV3-1/TRBV3-2	TRBJ2-3	CASRGGADTQYF
TRBV6-5	TRBJ2-5	CASSSPGLTETQYF
TRBV19	TRBJ2-3	CASSIVSGSTDTQYF
TRBV28	TRBJ2-7	CASSHSGQLVDEQYF
TRBV2	TRBJ2-3	CASSEKPSRLTDTQYF
TRBV4-2	TRBJ1-1	CASSQGDTNTEAFF
TRBV6-5	TRBJ2-3	CASEKPGQGPDTQYF
TRBV7-9	TRBJ2-7	CASSLINTGDEQYF
TRBV5-6	TRBJ2-7	CASSQPGQQSSYEQYF
TRBV20-1	TRBJ1-1	CSVGRVNEAFF
TRBV3-1/TRBV3-2	TRBJ2-3	CASSPSGLAGDLATQYF
TRBV28	TRBJ2-5	CASSLNGAGQETQYF
TRBV5-1	TRBJ1-2	CASSLGRGGSAGYTF
TRBV3-1/TRBV3-2	TRBJ2-2	CASSQERWNLGGLNTGELFF
TRBV12-3/TRBV12-4	TRBJ1-2	CATEDMASSGYTF